Below, 3 T cell receptor beta chains from the same sample are listed, as sequenced in a study of blood T cell repertoires in COVID-19. Produced via immunoSEQ multiplex PCR; TCRdb's table is partial and in-frame only. The data contain under 200,000 clones, approximately 88% of them singletons. Specimen: peripheral blood. All receptors come from a woman over 75 with active or convalescent COVID-19.

V gene TRBV2 combines with J gene TRBJ2-2, with 8 bases matching TRBD1. Trimming took 6 bases from V and 0 from J; bases not matched to a gene: 3. This CDR3 spans 15 amino acids. Germline values: CDR1 SNHLY, CDR2 FYNNEI. CDR3 loop: CASRQDRANTGELFF. CDR3 bases: TGTGCCAGCAGGCAGGACAGGGCGAACACCGGGGAGCTGTTTTTT.

The rearrangement links TRBV12-1 to TRBJ2-7; the D call in the table, TRBD2, was not verified against the DNA. TRBV12-1 has pseudogene status. The CDR3 spans 15 residues. DNA for the CDR3: TGTGCCAGCAGCCCTAAGCGGGGCGGGCCCTACGAGCAGTACTTC. This gives the protein CASSPKRGGPYEQYF.

The chain carries TRBV6-2 or TRBV6-3 and TRBJ1-1; D may be TRBD1 (5 bases). V was trimmed by 2 bases and J by 1 base, leaving 14 bases between them. The CDR3 loop spans 16 amino acids. Germline V gene sequence: CDR1 MNHEY, CDR2 SVGEGT. The CDR3 DNA reads as TGTGCCAGCAGTTACCCCCCGACAGAACCGAACACTGAAGCTTTCTTT. Translated, it gives CASSYPPTEPNTEAFF.